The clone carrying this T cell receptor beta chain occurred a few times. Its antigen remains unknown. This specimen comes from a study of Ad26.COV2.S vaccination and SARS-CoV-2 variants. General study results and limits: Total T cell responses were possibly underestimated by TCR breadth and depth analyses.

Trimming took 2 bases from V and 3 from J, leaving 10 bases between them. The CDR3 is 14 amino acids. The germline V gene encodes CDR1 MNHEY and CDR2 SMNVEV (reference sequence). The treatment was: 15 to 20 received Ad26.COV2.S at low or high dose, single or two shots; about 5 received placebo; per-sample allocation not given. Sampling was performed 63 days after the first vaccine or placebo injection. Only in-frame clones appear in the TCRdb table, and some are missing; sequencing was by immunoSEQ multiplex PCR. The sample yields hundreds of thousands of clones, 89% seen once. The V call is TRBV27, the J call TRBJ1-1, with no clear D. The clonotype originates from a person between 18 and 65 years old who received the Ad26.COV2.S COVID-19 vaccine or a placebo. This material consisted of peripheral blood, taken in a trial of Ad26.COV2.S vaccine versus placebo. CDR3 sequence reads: CASSLDGRYTEAFF. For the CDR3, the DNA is TGTGCCAGCAGTTTAGATGGCAGGTACACTGAAGCTTTCTTT.